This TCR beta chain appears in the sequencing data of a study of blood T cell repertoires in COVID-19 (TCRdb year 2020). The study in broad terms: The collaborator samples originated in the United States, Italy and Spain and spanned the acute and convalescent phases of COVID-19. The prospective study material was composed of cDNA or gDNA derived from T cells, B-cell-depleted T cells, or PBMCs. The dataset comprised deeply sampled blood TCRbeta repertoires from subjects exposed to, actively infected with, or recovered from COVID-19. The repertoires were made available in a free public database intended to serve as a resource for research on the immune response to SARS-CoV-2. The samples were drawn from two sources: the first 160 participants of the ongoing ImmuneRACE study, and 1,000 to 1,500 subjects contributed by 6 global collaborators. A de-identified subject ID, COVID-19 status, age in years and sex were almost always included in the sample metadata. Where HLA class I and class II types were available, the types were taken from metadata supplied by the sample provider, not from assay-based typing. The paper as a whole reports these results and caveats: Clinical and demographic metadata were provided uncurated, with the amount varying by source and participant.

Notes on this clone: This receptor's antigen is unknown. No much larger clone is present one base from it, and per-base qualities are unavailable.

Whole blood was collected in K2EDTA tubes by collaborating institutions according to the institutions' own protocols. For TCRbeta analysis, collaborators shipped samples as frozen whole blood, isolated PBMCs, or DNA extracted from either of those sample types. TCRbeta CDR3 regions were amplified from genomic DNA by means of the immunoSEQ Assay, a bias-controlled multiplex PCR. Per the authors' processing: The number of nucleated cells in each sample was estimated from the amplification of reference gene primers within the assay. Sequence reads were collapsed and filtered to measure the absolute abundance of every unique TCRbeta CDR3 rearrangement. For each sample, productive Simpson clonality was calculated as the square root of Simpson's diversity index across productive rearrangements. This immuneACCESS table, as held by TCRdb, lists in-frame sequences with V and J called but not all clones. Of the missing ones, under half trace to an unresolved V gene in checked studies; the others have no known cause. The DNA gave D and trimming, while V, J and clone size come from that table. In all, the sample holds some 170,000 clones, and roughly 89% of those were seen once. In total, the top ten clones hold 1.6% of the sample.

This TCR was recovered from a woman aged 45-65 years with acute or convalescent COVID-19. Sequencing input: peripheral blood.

The DNA sequence is given as TGTGCCAGCAGGGAATCCGGAGGGCACATTCAGTACTTC. Its protein reads: CASRESGGHIQYF. The chain couples TRBV12-3 or TRBV12-4 to TRBJ2-4, and possibly TRBD2, on 6 matching bases. Cut back by 6 bases and 8 bases, the V and J ends lie 14 bases apart. Including cysteine and phenylalanine, the CDR3 has 13 amino acids. The retained sequence is limited to the CDR3, 39 bases, with the frame set at the first base.